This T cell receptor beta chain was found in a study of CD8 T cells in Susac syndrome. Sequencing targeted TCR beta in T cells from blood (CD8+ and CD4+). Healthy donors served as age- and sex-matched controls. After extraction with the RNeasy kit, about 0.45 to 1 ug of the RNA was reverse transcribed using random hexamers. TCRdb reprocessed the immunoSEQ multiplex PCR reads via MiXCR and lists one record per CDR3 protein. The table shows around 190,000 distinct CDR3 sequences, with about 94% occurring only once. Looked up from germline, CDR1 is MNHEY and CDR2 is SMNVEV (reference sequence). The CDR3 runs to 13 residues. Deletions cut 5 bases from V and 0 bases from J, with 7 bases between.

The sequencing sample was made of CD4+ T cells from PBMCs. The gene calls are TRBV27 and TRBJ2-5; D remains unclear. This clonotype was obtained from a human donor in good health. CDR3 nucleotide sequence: TGTGCCAGCAGTAGCACCTACCAAGAGACCCAGTACTTC. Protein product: CASSSTYQETQYF.